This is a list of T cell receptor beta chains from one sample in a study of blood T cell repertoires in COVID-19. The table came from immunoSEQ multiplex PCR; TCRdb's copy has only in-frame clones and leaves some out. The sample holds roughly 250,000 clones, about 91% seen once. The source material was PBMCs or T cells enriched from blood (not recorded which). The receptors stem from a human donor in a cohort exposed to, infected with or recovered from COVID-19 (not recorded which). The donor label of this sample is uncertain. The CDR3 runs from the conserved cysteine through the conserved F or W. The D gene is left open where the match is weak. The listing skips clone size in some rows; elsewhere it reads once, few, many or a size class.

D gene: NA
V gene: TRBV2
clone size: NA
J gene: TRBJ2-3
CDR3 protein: CASSLTGPPDTQYF
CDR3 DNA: TGTGCCAGCAGTCTGACAGGACCACCAGATACGCAGTATTTT

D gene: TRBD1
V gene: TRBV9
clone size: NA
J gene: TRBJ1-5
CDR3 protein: CASSAGTGLQPQHF
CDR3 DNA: TGTGCCAGCAGCGCAGGGACAGGGCTTCAGCCCCAGCATTTT

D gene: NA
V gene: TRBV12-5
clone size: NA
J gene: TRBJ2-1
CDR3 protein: CASGLVLERVGDEQFF
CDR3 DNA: TGTGCTAGTGGTTTGGTACTTGAGCGGGTCGGCGATGAGCAGTTCTTC

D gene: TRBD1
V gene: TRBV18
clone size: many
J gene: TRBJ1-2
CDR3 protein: CASSPTSGTGGYGYTF
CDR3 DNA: TGTGCCAGCTCACCAACATCAGGGACAGGGGGCTATGGCTACACCTTC

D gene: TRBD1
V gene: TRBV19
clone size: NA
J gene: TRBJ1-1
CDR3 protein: CASGTGIMNTEAFF
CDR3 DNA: TGTGCCAGCGGGACAGGCATAATGAACACTGAAGCTTTCTTT

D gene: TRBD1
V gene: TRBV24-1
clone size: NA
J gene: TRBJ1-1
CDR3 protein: CATMDRGGTEAFF
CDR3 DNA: TGTGCCACCATGGACAGGGGTGGAACTGAAGCTTTCTTT

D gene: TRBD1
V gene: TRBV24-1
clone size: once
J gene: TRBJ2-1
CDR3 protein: CATSQGTGQGVGGSYNEQFF
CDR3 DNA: TGTGCCACTTCCCAAGGGACGGGACAGGGGGTCGGGGGCTCCTACAATGAGCAGTTCTTC

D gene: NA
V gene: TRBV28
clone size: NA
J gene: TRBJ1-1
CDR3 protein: CASSPGPEAFF
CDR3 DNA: TGTGCCAGCAGTCCCGGTCCTGAAGCTTTCTTT

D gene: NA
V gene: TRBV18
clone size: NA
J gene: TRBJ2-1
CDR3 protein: CASSKENSYNEQFF
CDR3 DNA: TGTGCCAGCTCAAAGGAGAACTCCTACAATGAGCAGTTCTTC

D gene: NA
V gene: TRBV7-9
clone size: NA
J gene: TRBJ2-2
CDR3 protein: CASSPVPAGNTGELFF
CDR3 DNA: TGTGCCAGCAGCCCCGTCCCCGCAGGGAACACCGGGGAGCTGTTTTTT

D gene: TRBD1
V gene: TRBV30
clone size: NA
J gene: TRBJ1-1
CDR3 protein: CAWTWDRGLNTEAFF
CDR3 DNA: TGTGCCTGGACCTGGGACAGGGGGTTGAACACTGAAGCTTTCTTT

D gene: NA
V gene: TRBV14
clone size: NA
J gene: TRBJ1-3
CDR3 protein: CASSQWQVGVSGNTIYF
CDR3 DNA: TGTGCCAGCAGCCAGTGGCAGGTGGGCGTCTCTGGAAACACCATATATTTT

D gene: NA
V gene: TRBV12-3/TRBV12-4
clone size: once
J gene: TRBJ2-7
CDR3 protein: CASSTGVYEQYF
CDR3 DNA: TGTGCCAGCAGCACAGGAGTCTACGAGCAGTACTTC

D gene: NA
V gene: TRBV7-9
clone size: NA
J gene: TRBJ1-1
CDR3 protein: CASSSHGTRAFF
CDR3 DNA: TGTGCCAGCAGCTCCCACGGGACAAGAGCTTTCTTT

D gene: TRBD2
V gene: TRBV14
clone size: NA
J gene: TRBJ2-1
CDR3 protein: CASSQLTSGGREQFF
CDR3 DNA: TGTGCCAGCAGCCAACTAACTAGCGGGGGGCGTGAGCAGTTCTTC

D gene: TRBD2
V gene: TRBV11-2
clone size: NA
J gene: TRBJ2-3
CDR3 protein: CASSLGLAGSTDTQYF
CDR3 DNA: TGTGCCAGCAGCTTAGGTCTAGCGGGGTCCACAGATACGCAGTATTTT

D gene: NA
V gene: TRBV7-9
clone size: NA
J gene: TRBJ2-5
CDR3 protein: CASSLVLAETQYF
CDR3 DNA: TGTGCCAGCAGCTTAGTACTAGCAGAGACCCAGTACTTC

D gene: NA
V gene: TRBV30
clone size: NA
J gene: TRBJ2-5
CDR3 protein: CAWSTGEETQYF
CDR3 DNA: TGTGCCTGGAGCACCGGGGAAGAGACCCAGTACTTC

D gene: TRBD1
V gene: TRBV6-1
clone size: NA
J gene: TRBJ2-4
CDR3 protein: CASSEAGQGWEYYAKNIQYF
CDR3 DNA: TGTGCCAGCAGTGAAGCGGGACAGGGGTGGGAGTATTACGCCAAAAACATTCAGTACTTC

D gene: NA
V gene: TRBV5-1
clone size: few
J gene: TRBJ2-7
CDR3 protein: CASSFARGYEQYF
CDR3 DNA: TGCGCCAGCAGCTTTGCCAGGGGCTACGAGCAGTACTTC